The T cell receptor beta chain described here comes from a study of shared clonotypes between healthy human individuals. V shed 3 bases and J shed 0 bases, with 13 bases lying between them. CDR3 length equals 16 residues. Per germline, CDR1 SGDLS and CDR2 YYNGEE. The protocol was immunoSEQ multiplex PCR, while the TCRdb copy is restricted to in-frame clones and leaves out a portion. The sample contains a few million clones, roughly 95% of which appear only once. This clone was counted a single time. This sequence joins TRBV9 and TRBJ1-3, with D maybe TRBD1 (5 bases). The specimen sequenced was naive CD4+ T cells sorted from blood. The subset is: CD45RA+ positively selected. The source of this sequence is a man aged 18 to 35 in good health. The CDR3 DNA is TGTGCCAGCAGCGCAACGACAGTCGCCTCTGGAAACACCATATATTTT. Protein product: CASSATTVASGNTIYF.